Listed here are 30 T cell receptor beta chains from one sample, sequenced in a study of STAT5B mutations in CD4+ large granular lymphocyte leukemia. The table came from immunoSEQ multiplex PCR; TCRdb's copy has only in-frame clones and leaves some out. The table shows approximately 27,000 clones, with about 86% occurring only once. Sequencing was done on a sample of CD4+ T cells from blood buffy coats. The source of these receptors is a human donor in good health.

The chain links TRBV7-6 to TRBJ2-5; 8 nucleotides agree with TRBD2. Germline CDR1 is SGHVS and CDR2 is FNYEAQ. This CDR3 is built from 20 residues. V trimming: 0 bases; J trimming: 0 bases; junction bases outside the gene matches: 15. The chain's CDR3 is CASSLAPPGNSGGYQETQYF. The CDR3 coding sequence is TGTGCCAGCAGCTTAGCGCCCCCTGGAAACAGCGGGGGCTACCAAGAGACCCAGTACTTC.

This chain links TRBV6-1 with TRBJ1-2; no definite D call. Trimming cost V 7 bases and J 4 bases, with 16 bases left between them. The CDR3 totals 14 residues. In germline, CDR1 is MNHNS, CDR2 SASEGT. The DNA of the CDR3 is TGTGCCAGCACTTTACACCGATTGGCCTATGGCTACACCTTC. This encodes CASTLHRLAYGYTF.

This clone was seen a few times. The genes are TRBV14 and TRBJ1-2, with D maybe TRBD1 (5 bases). CDR3 size: 14 residues. Trimming took off 1 base at V and 7 bases at J, with 13 bases between the two ends. CDR1 is SGHDN, CDR2 FVKESK, per germline. As DNA, the CDR3 is TGTGCCAGCAGCCAAGCCCCGACAGTAGGTGGCTACACCTTC. Translating gives CASSQAPTVGGYTF. Based on the CDR3 plus reference TRBV14 and TRBJ1-2, the full variable domain is EAGVTQFPSHSVIEKGQTVTLRCDPISGHDNLYWYRRVMGKEIKFLLHFVKESKQDESGMPNNRFLAERTGGTYSTLKVQPAELEDSGVYFCASSQAPTVGGYTFGSGTRLTVV.

There are a few counts of this clone. J is TRBJ2-7 and V is TRBV10-3, with D unresolved. CDR3 length: 12 residues. Germline V gene sequence: CDR1 ENHRY, CDR2 SYGVKD. V lost 5 bases and J 6 bases, leaving 11 bases between the germline ends. The CDR3 is CAISSLGGEQYV. For the CDR3, the DNA is TGTGCCATCAGTTCGCTCGGCGGCGAGCAGTACGTC.

The chain is built from TRBV4-3 and TRBJ2-4; 9 positions match TRBD1. CDR3 length: 14 residues. V gave up 1 base and J gave up 7 bases; unmatched junction bases: 2. In germline, CDR1 is LGHNA, CDR2 YSLEER. As DNA, the CDR3 is TGCGCCAGCAGCCAAGTCGACAGGGGGAACATTCAGTACTTC. Its protein product is CASSQVDRGNIQYF.

The chain recombines TRBV5-4 with TRBJ2-7, with 11 bases fitting TRBD2. Trimming took 3 bases from V and 3 from J; bases not matched to a gene: 14. Germline V gene data show CDR1 as SGHNT and CDR2 as YYREEE (reference sequence). The CDR3 is made up of 18 amino acids. CDR3 coding DNA: TGTGCCAGCAGCTCCGAACCCCTCATAGCGGGAGGGGGCTACGAGCAGTACTTC. Its protein product is CASSSEPLIAGGGYEQYF.

The chain employs TRBV5-1 and TRBJ2-2, with D possibly being TRBD2 (5 bases). Germline-derived CDR1 and CDR2 are SGHRS and YFSETQ. The V and J ends lost 4 bases and 7 bases respectively, with 11 bases between them. CDR3 length: 13 residues. The CDR3: CASSPREHGELFF. CDR3 sequence (DNA): TGCGCCAGCAGCCCAAGGGAGCACGGGGAGCTGTTTTTT.

The chain joins TRBV6-1 to TRBJ2-7; TRBD2 is a possible D gene (6 bases). Looked up from germline, CDR1 is MNHNS and CDR2 is SASEGT. Trimming pared 4 bases from V and 3 bases from J, leaving 19 bases between. There are 16 residues in the CDR3. The CDR3 DNA reads as TGTGCCAGCAGTGTAGGGACTCCCAACCGAATCTACGAGCAGTACTTC. Amino acid sequence: CASSVGTPNRIYEQYF.

This clone was detected once. The V and J genes are TRBV10-3 and TRBJ2-1; TRBD1 agrees at 7 bases. V dropped 5 bases and J dropped 0; count of bases not matched to a gene: 4. The CDR3 is made up of 15 amino acids. Germline lookup yields CDR1 ENHRY and CDR2 SYGVKD. Here the CDR3 DNA reads TGTGCCATCAGTTCCGCAGGGGGCTCCTACAATGAGCAGTTCTTC. As protein: CAISSAGGSYNEQFF.

V and J are TRBV19 and TRBJ2-2, with D uncertain. Germline V lookup: CDR1 LNHDA, CDR2 SQIVND (reference sequence). The CDR3 is 14 residues long. V was clipped by 3 bases and J by 1 base, with 6 bases between them. The CDR3 coding sequence is TGTGCCAGTAGTATCGTTAGGAACACCGGGGAGCTGTTTTTT. This encodes CASSIVRNTGELFF.

The chain combines TRBV11-3 with TRBJ2-1; D remains ambiguous. V gave up 3 bases and J gave up 5 bases, with 2 bases separating them. The CDR3 covers 11 residues. The germline V gene encodes CDR1 SGHNT and CDR2 YENEEA. CDR3 nucleotide sequence: TGTGCCAGCAGCTTTAACAATGAGCAGTTCTTC. It yields the protein CASSFNNEQFF.

The chain uses TRBV18 and TRBJ2-1; 10 bases are a match to TRBD1. There are 17 residues in the CDR3. Germline V lookup: CDR1 KGHSH, CDR2 LQKENI. J was trimmed by 4 bases and V by 3 bases; bases with no gene match: 9. The CDR3 loop reads CASSPRTGGTSYNEQFF. The CDR3 DNA follows: TGTGCCAGCTCACCTCGGACAGGGGGAACATCTTACAATGAGCAGTTCTTC.

The V and J genes are TRBV2 and TRBJ2-2; 10 positions agree with TRBD2. This CDR3 spans 16 amino acids. V dropped 5 bases and J dropped 6; count of bases not matched to a gene: 9. The germline V gene has CDR1 SNHLY and CDR2 FYNNEI. CDR3 loop: CASSLAGTSVAGELFF. CDR3 nucleotides: TGTGCCAGCAGTTTAGCCGGGACTAGCGTCGCCGGGGAGCTGTTTTTT.

V gene TRBV28 combines with J gene TRBJ1-1; 9 bases match TRBD1. The germline gives CDR1 MDHEN, CDR2 SYDVKM. Germline trimming cut 7 bases from V and 5 bases from J; bases unmatched to any gene: 14. The CDR3 loop spans 16 amino acids. CDR3 coding DNA: TGTGCCAGCACCCGCCCATCGGGACAGGGAAAGACTGAAGCTTTCTTT. The encoded protein is CASTRPSGQGKTEAFF.

J is TRBJ2-1 and V is TRBV29-1, with no clear D. Germline V gene sequence: CDR1 SQVTM, CDR2 ANQGSEA. The V gene lost 3 bases and the J gene lost 5 bases, with 14 bases spanning the gap. This CDR3 is 14 amino acids long. CDR3 sequence reads: CSVEPFVTNNEQFF. DNA of the CDR3: TGCAGCGTTGAGCCCTTCGTTACGAACAATGAGCAGTTCTTC.

This chain joins TRBV14 and TRBJ1-4; tentatively, D is TRBD1 (6 bases). This CDR3 has 13 residues. Germline V gene lookup returns CDR1 SGHDN and CDR2 FVKESK. V was clipped by 8 bases and J by 7 bases, with 14 bases between them. The CDR3 DNA is TGTGCCAGCGCCAGGGGTACGGGTGAAAAACTGTTTTTT. The encoded protein is CASARGTGEKLFF.

The V gene is TRBV18, the J gene TRBJ2-5; 9 nucleotides line up with TRBD2. The ends lost 3 bases at V and 4 bases at J; junction bases unmatched: 3. The CDR3 spans 14 residues. The V gene's germline CDR1 is KGHSH and CDR2 LQKENI. CDR3: CASSPRGRGETQYF. The DNA of the CDR3 is TGTGCCAGCTCACCCCGCGGGAGGGGAGAGACCCAGTACTTC.

The gene calls are TRBV28 and TRBJ2-7; D ambiguous. The germline V gene encodes CDR1 MDHEN and CDR2 SYDVKM. The CDR3 length is 12 residues. V was shortened by 2 bases and J by 2 bases, with 4 bases between the two germline ends. The CDR3, as DNA: TGTGCCAGCAGTTTAGGCACCTACGAGCAGTACGTC. This translates into CASSLGTYEQYV.

This clone turned up a few times. This chain links TRBV11-1 with TRBJ2-1; D tentatively fits TRBD1 or TRBD2 (6 bases each). Per germline, CDR1 SGHAT and CDR2 FQDESV (reference sequence). The CDR3 length is 13 residues. V lost 8 bases to trimming and J lost 7 bases, with 15 bases between them. The CDR3 DNA is TGTGCCAGCGCGGCTAGGAGGGGGAATGAGCAGTTCTTC. This codes for CASAARRGNEQFF.

The CDR3 reads CASSLFGQGVSQGYTF. The DNA for the CDR3 is TGTGCCAGCAGTTTATTCGGACAGGGCGTTTCTCAAGGCTACACCTTC. The V call is TRBV27, the J call TRBJ1-2, with 8 bases matching TRBD1. The CDR3 runs 16 residues. The germline gives CDR1 MNHEY, CDR2 SMNVEV (reference sequence). V lost 1 base and J lost 8; bases outside the gene matches: 12.

This clone was counted a single time. The chain is built from TRBV2 and TRBJ2-3; 9 bases agree with TRBD2. Germline values: CDR1 SNHLY, CDR2 FYNNEI. This CDR3 has 15 amino acids. Losses at the gene ends were 2 bases for V and 6 bases for J; bases not matched to a gene: 6. CDR3 DNA sequence: TGTGCCAGCAGTGAACAGACTAGCGGTTTGGATACGCAGTATTTT. Translation: CASSEQTSGLDTQYF.

The chain couples TRBV10-3 to TRBJ1-6; tentative D call: TRBD1 (6 bases). CDR1 and CDR2 (germline): ENHRY, SYGVKD. This CDR3 region has 15 residues. Trimming stripped 4 bases from V and 7 bases from J, with 14 bases between. The CDR3, as DNA: TGTGCCATCAGTGCCAAGGGGGGAATCAATTCACCCCTCCACTTT. Amino acid sequence: CAISAKGGINSPLHF.

The chain links TRBV7-9 to TRBJ2-7, with D perhaps TRBD1 or TRBD2 (5 bases each). Trimming cost V 5 bases and J 2 bases, with 16 bases left between them. The CDR3 has 15 amino acids. The germline V gene has CDR1 SEHNR and CDR2 FQNEAQ (reference sequence). The CDR3 sequence is CASSPPRGRTYEQYF. In nucleotides, the CDR3 is TGTGCCAGCAGCCCTCCCCGGGGCCGTACCTACGAGCAGTACTTC.

V and J are TRBV5-1 and TRBJ2-3, with D possibly being TRBD2 (6 bases). The CDR3 loop spans 16 amino acids. The ends were cut back, 4 bases at V and 1 base at J, with 16 bases in the middle. Germline CDR1 SGHRS, CDR2 YFSETQ. In DNA form, the CDR3 reads TGCGCCAGCAGCCCGGGGCTAGCGTTTGGCACAGATACGCAGTATTTT. Translated, it gives CASSPGLAFGTDTQYF.

The chain uses TRBV2 and TRBJ2-1, with D possibly TRBD2 on 6 matching bases. The CDR3 has 14 residues. Trimming took 8 bases from V and 7 from J, leaving 18 bases between them. Germline lookup yields CDR1 SNHLY and CDR2 FYNNEI. CDR3 loop: CASRVIRGMNEQFF. DNA for the CDR3: TGTGCCAGCCGTGTTATCCGGGGGATGAATGAGCAGTTCTTC.

This clone has a handful of counts. The V gene is TRBV7-9, the J gene TRBJ1-2; TRBD1 might be the D (5 bases). Germline lookup yields CDR1 SEHNR and CDR2 FQNEAQ (reference sequence). Trimming shortened V by 6 bases and J by 2 bases, and 10 bases separated the two germline ends. There are 13 residues in the CDR3. Here the CDR3 reads CASSQTENYGYTF. As DNA, the CDR3 is TGTGCCAGCAGTCAGACAGAAAACTATGGCTACACCTTC.

V gene TRBV28 combines with J gene TRBJ2-7; D is perhaps TRBD1 or TRBD2 (5 bases each). Germline V gene data show CDR1 as MDHEN and CDR2 as SYDVKM. The CDR3 runs to 17 residues. The V gene lost 6 bases and the J gene lost 5 bases, with 26 bases spanning the gap. This CDR3 is CASSYPPSIGARDEQYF. CDR3 sequence (DNA): TGTGCCAGCAGCTACCCGCCCTCTATCGGGGCCAGGGACGAGCAGTACTTC.

J is TRBJ1-5 and V is TRBV6-1; D ambiguous. Germline V gives CDR1 MNHNS, CDR2 SASEGT. The CDR3 is made up of 14 amino acids. V was shortened by 3 bases and J by 6 bases, with 12 bases between the two germline ends. CDR3 DNA sequence: TGTGCCAGCAGTGAGGGGTCGGGCCGTCAGCCCCAGCATTTT. Translation gives CASSEGSGRQPQHF.

The J gene is TRBJ1-1, the V gene TRBV10-1; possible D gene TRBD1, 6 bases. Between the trimmed V and J ends, which lost 9 bases and 1 base, there was a span of 27 bases. The CDR3 has 18 residues. From germline, CDR1 is WNHNN and CDR2 SYGVQD (reference sequence). The CDR3 DNA reads as TGCGCCAGGAAGAGGGGACAACTTTATATATTTACGAACACTGAAGCTTTCTTT. This gives the protein CARKRGQLYIFTNTEAFF.

The chain links TRBV27 to TRBJ1-2; D perhaps matches TRBD1 (6 bases). The V end lost 6 bases, the J end lost 5 bases, and 16 bases lay between the germline ends. Looked up from germline, CDR1 is MNHEY and CDR2 is SMNVEV (reference sequence). The CDR3 loop spans 14 amino acids. The DNA of the CDR3 is TGTGCCAGCAGAACATTAGGGGGAGGGTATGGCTACACCTTC. Translating it yields CASRTLGGGYGYTF.